The rows below give T cell receptor beta chains drawn from one sample of a study of blood T cell repertoires in COVID-19. The table came from immunoSEQ multiplex PCR; TCRdb's copy has only in-frame clones and leaves some out. Found here are 250,000 to 300,000 clones, approximately 85% of them singletons; the top ten hold about 1.9%. The sample comprised PBMCs or T cells enriched from blood (not recorded which). All receptors come from a woman aged 50 to 60 who had recovered from COVID-19. Both conserved end residues are part of each CDR3. A D gene is named only where the DNA matches it firmly. Clone size appears in some rows only: once, few, many, or a class for an expanded clone.

.	TRBV2	TRBJ2-1	.	TGTGCCAGCAGTGAACGGCGGGTGAAGTTCTTC	CASSERRVKFF
.	TRBV27	TRBJ1-5	.	TGTGCCAGCAGTCGGGGGGTCGGGGGACTTAGCAATCAGCCCCAGCATTTT	CASSRGVGGLSNQPQHF
.	TRBV5-1	TRBJ2-1	.	TGCGCCAGCAGCTTGCAGGACAGCCGTGTCGATGAGCAGTTCTTC	CASSLQDSRVDEQFF
TRBD2	TRBV9	TRBJ2-1	.	TGTGCCAGCACCAAGGGGACTAGCGGGAGTTCTAGGGGGTCCTACAATGAGCAGTTCTTC	CASTKGTSGSSRGSYNEQFF
TRBD1	TRBV19	TRBJ1-1	.	TGTGCCAGTAGTATGCGGGACCAGGGGGGCACTGAAGCTTTCTTT	CASSMRDQGGTEAFF
.	TRBV19	TRBJ1-1	few	TGTGCCAGCCGAGGCAGGGTGGGCACTGAAGCTTTCTTT	CASRGRVGTEAFF
TRBD1	TRBV5-1	TRBJ1-2	.	TGCGCCAGCAGCTTGGCTTTTGCAGGACAGGAGGCGTCCTTC	CASSLAFAGQEASF
.	TRBV28	TRBJ2-7	.	TGTGCCAGCAGTCCCCCCCCTAGCGACAGCTCCTACGAGCAGTACTTC	CASSPPPSDSSYEQYF
TRBD1	TRBV6-6	TRBJ1-6	.	TGTGCCAGCAGTTACGATGCTGAGGGGGCAAGGCCCCTCCACTTT	CASSYDAEGARPLHF
.	TRBV27	TRBJ2-5	.	TGTGCCAGCAGTCCCCGGGGTATTCAAGAGACCCAGTACTTC	CASSPRGIQETQYF
TRBD2	TRBV6-5	TRBJ2-1	.	TGTGCCAGCAGTAGGGAGGCGGGAGCCTACAATGAGCAGTTCTTC	CASSREAGAYNEQFF
.	TRBV27	TRBJ2-7	.	TGTGCCAGCAGCCGAACCGGGACACCTACCTACGAGCAGTACTTC	CASSRTGTPTYEQYF
.	TRBV20-1	TRBJ2-5	.	TGCAGTGCTAGACAGGAGACCCAGTACTTC	CSARQETQYF
TRBD1	TRBV3-1/TRBV3-2	TRBJ1-2	.	TGTGCCAGCAGGGGGCGACAGGGGGCAAATGATAACTATGGCTACACCTTC	CASRGRQGANDNYGYTF
TRBD2	TRBV3-1/TRBV3-2	TRBJ2-1	.	TGTGCCAGCAGCCCACTTCGGATAGCGGGCAACAATGAGCAGTTCTTC	CASSPLRIAGNNEQFF